A selection of T cell receptor beta chains follows, all from one sample in a study of T cell repertoires in cytomegalovirus infection. These receptors' targets are unknown. A single record per CDR3 protein comes from TCRdb applying MiXCR to the reads. Among approximately 49,000 distinct CDR3 sequences listed, around 20% were seen once. Sequencing used CD8+ T cells from cultured PBMCs, obtained from culture after CMV antigen stimulation. The receptors originated from a human donor in good health (CMV status not recorded). Some clones in this sample may be carry-over from other donors' samples. Both conserved end residues are part of each CDR3.

cdr3_aa: CASSLSGTGGNEQYF
j_call: TRBJ2-7
v_call: TRBV27

cdr3_aa: CSVVGLAGDPYNEQFF
j_call: TRBJ2-1
v_call: TRBV29-1

cdr3_aa: CASSQNMGLAGTTDTQYF
j_call: TRBJ2-3
v_call: TRBV7-9

cdr3_aa: CASSQVGDSREGAQHF
j_call: TRBJ1-5
v_call: TRBV4-2

cdr3_aa: CASSQKITREGRDTQYF
j_call: TRBJ2-3
v_call: TRBV4-3

cdr3_aa: CASSLKGNSPLHF
j_call: TRBJ1-6
v_call: TRBV27

cdr3_aa: CASSPSSSEQYF
j_call: TRBJ2-7
v_call: TRBV27

cdr3_aa: CAWSIGSEAFF
j_call: TRBJ1-1
v_call: TRBV30

cdr3_aa: CAISESSGNTEAFF
j_call: TRBJ1-1
v_call: TRBV10-3

cdr3_aa: CASSEGGRGPHTGELFF
j_call: TRBJ2-2
v_call: TRBV6-1

cdr3_aa: CASSYVYQDTEAFF
j_call: TRBJ1-1
v_call: TRBV6-8

cdr3_aa: CASSYNRGQGTVEQFF
j_call: TRBJ2-1
v_call: TRBV6-2/TRBV6-3

cdr3_aa: CASSSTGSRPYGYTF
j_call: TRBJ1-2
v_call: TRBV12-3/TRBV12-4

cdr3_aa: CASSFLAGGGNEQFF
j_call: TRBJ2-1
v_call: TRBV6-2/TRBV6-3

cdr3_aa: CASRFTSGSLAKNIQYF
j_call: TRBJ2-4
v_call: TRBV5-1

cdr3_aa: CASSSPGTVNEQFF
j_call: TRBJ2-1
v_call: TRBV27

cdr3_aa: CASSETGGRDQPQHF
j_call: TRBJ1-5
v_call: TRBV7-3

cdr3_aa: CASSLAWQGASDEQFF
j_call: TRBJ2-1
v_call: TRBV7-2

cdr3_aa: CASMGEGALQSLTDTQYF
j_call: TRBJ2-3
v_call: TRBV6-1

cdr3_aa: CASSFMLGGRDGYTF
j_call: TRBJ1-2
v_call: TRBV12-3/TRBV12-4

cdr3_aa: CASSLVEGSYNEQFF
j_call: TRBJ2-1
v_call: TRBV7-2

cdr3_aa: CASSTSGTSGRDEQFF
j_call: TRBJ2-1
v_call: TRBV7-2

cdr3_aa: CASSYGRGYTF
j_call: TRBJ1-2
v_call: TRBV28

cdr3_aa: CASSWGTSGSNEQFF
j_call: TRBJ2-1
v_call: TRBV27

cdr3_aa: CASSSGTNTGELFF
j_call: TRBJ2-2
v_call: TRBV7-2

cdr3_aa: CSARDRSGVTVRETQYF
j_call: TRBJ2-5
v_call: TRBV20-1

cdr3_aa: CASSVSSFEQYF
j_call: TRBJ2-7
v_call: TRBV7-2

cdr3_aa: CASSYNLAMDTQYF
j_call: TRBJ2-3
v_call: TRBV6-2/TRBV6-3

cdr3_aa: CASSYSGGREQYF
j_call: TRBJ2-7
v_call: TRBV7-9

cdr3_aa: CASSEGLWVVSYTF
j_call: TRBJ1-2
v_call: TRBV6-1

cdr3_aa: CASSSDTAYEQYF
j_call: TRBJ2-7
v_call: TRBV7-9

cdr3_aa: CASSSVGETNYGYTF
j_call: TRBJ1-2
v_call: TRBV7-6

cdr3_aa: CSASWGGPYEQYF
j_call: TRBJ2-7
v_call: TRBV20-1

cdr3_aa: CASSLAAANTGELFF
j_call: TRBJ2-2
v_call: TRBV7-6

cdr3_aa: CASSYWAGGTTDTQYF
j_call: TRBJ2-3
v_call: TRBV7-2

cdr3_aa: CATAGEKLFF
j_call: TRBJ1-4
v_call: TRBV12-3/TRBV12-4

cdr3_aa: CASSRRQGGDTEAFF
j_call: TRBJ1-1
v_call: TRBV7-9

cdr3_aa: CATSRTSGTGVHEQYF
j_call: TRBJ2-7
v_call: TRBV15

cdr3_aa: CASSLPSLLAGTTDTQYF
j_call: TRBJ2-3
v_call: TRBV7-3

cdr3_aa: CASSQTEATQETQYF
j_call: TRBJ2-5
v_call: TRBV6-5

cdr3_aa: CASSQEYGSQNEQYF
j_call: TRBJ2-7
v_call: TRBV4-2

cdr3_aa: CATSDRGVNQPQHF
j_call: TRBJ1-5
v_call: TRBV24-1

cdr3_aa: CASSPVAGGLYNEQFF
j_call: TRBJ2-1
v_call: TRBV7-9

cdr3_aa: CASRLAGANEQFF
j_call: TRBJ2-1
v_call: TRBV27

cdr3_aa: CARGDPASGDTQYF
j_call: TRBJ2-3
v_call: TRBV7-9

cdr3_aa: CASSPAGGPLNEQFF
j_call: TRBJ2-1
v_call: TRBV7-3

cdr3_aa: CASSLRDRQFF
j_call: TRBJ2-1
v_call: TRBV7-9

cdr3_aa: CASTKYSGSPYNEQFF
j_call: TRBJ2-1
v_call: TRBV7-9

cdr3_aa: CTSSLDQTGGRYEQYF
j_call: TRBJ2-7
v_call: TRBV7-2

cdr3_aa: CASSLGQGRTGELFF
j_call: TRBJ2-2
v_call: TRBV7-6

cdr3_aa: CASSLVQGFMNTEAFF
j_call: TRBJ1-1
v_call: TRBV7-2

cdr3_aa: CASSFPGTSPYEQYF
j_call: TRBJ2-7
v_call: TRBV7-9

cdr3_aa: CASSSSTVLVGETSTDTQYF
j_call: TRBJ2-3
v_call: TRBV13

cdr3_aa: CASSEGTGWGANEKLFF
j_call: TRBJ1-4
v_call: TRBV6-6

cdr3_aa: CASSSDRGPTDTQYF
j_call: TRBJ2-3
v_call: TRBV19

cdr3_aa: CASSSRTSGGGWDEQYF
j_call: TRBJ2-7
v_call: TRBV7-2

cdr3_aa: CASSWGGTEQFF
j_call: TRBJ2-1
v_call: TRBV7-2

cdr3_aa: CASRLGSGGSSTDTQYF
j_call: TRBJ2-3
v_call: TRBV7-2